The clone carrying this TCR beta chain was recorded only once. Its cognate antigen is unknown. This specimen belongs to a study of blood T cells in healthy people across ages. Points from the study as a whole: Among long-lived donors, naive CD4+ cells were more numerous and diversity higher than in aged donors. The unknown donor CMV status may have confounded expanded clonotype changes.

The CDR3 has 13 amino acids. Germline V gives CDR1 SEHNR, CDR2 FQNEAQ (reference sequence). The J segment lost 11 bases and the V segment lost 5 bases, leaving 10 bases of the junction unmatched. Sample-barcoded 5' priming and a J-beta primer mix drove a second PCR of about 7 to 11 cycles. Every sample gave at least 2.5 million paired-end reads containing CDR3. A single record per CDR3 protein comes from TCRdb applying MiXCR to the 5' RACE reads. The profile covers around 800,000 distinct CDR3 sequences, with around two fifths appearing a single time and roughly a fifth taken by the ten largest. The sequence derives from a man aged 55 to 70 in good health. The sequenced material came from blood. J is TRBJ2-5 and V is TRBV7-9; 8 bases line up with TRBD1. The CDR3 is CASSKDRATEQYF. CDR3 nucleotide sequence: TGTGCCAGCAGCAAGGACAGGGCAACTGAGCAGTACTTC. Combining the CDR3 with reference TRBV7-9 and TRBJ2-5 gives the whole variable domain DTGVSQNPRHKITKRGQNVTFRCDPISEHNRLYWYRQTLGQGPEFLTYFQNEAQLEKSRLLSDRFSAERPKGSFSTLEIQRTEQGDSAMYLCASSKDRATEQYFGPGTRLLVL.